A selection of T cell receptor beta chains follows, all from one sample in a study of blood T cell repertoires in COVID-19. TCRdb's copy holds only in-frame clones and misses some; the assay was immunoSEQ multiplex PCR. Of roughly 200,000 clones detected, roughly 89% appear once; the ten largest clones hold approximately 6.2%. Specimen: peripheral blood. The receptors here all came from a man between 60 and 75 years old who had recovered from COVID-19. The CDR3 runs from the conserved cysteine through the conserved F or W. A D gene is named only where the DNA matches it firmly. Size tells how often a clone was seen (once, few, many) or the class of an expanded clone, and some rows leave it out.

cdr3_length clone_size j_call d_call v_call cdr3_aa cdr3_nt
18 once TRBJ2-3 TRBD2 TRBV3-1/TRBV3-2 CASSQVLSSGGSTDTQYF TGTGCCAGCAGCCAAGTCCTCTCTAGCGGGGGGTCCACAGATACGCAGTATTTT
16 . TRBJ1-5 TRBD1 TRBV6-6 CASSQPQGASNQPQHF TGTGCCAGCAGCCAGCCGCAGGGGGCTAGCAATCAGCCCCAGCATTTT
15 . TRBJ1-4 . TRBV28 CASLPTNNFNEKLFF TGTGCCAGCCTTCCCACTAACAACTTCAATGAAAAACTGTTTTTT
14 . TRBJ1-1 . TRBV9 CASSVDQGPTKAFF TGTGCCAGCAGCGTAGATCAGGGGCCGACTAAAGCTTTCTTT
13 . TRBJ1-2 TRBD1 TRBV12-3/TRBV12-4 CASTGQGMLGYTF TGTGCCAGCACCGGACAGGGAATGCTAGGCTACACCTTC
15 . TRBJ1-2 . TRBV28 CAAAGPWDTNYGYTF TGTGCAGCAGCGGGTCCGTGGGATACTAACTATGGCTACACCTTC
15 . TRBJ1-1 TRBD1 TRBV27 CASRLHDRGNTEAFF TGTGCCAGCAGGCTACATGACAGGGGCAACACTGAAGCTTTCTTT
19 . TRBJ2-6 . TRBV6-1 CASSEPLVLSHSGANVLTF TGTGCCAGCAGTGAACCGCTTGTCTTGAGTCACTCTGGGGCCAACGTCCTGACTTTC
15 . TRBJ1-2 . TRBV4-3 CASSQDLGRGAGYTF TGCGCCAGCAGCCAAGATTTGGGCAGGGGTGCGGGCTACACCTTC
14 . TRBJ2-1 TRBD2 TRBV4-2 CASRASGSYNEQFF TGTGCCAGCCGGGCCAGCGGGAGCTACAATGAGCAGTTCTTC
14 . TRBJ2-3 TRBD2 TRBV6-5 CASCLAGKTDTQYF TGTGCCAGTTGTTTAGCGGGGAAGACAGATACGCAGTATTTT
17 . TRBJ2-2 TRBD2 TRBV2 CASSEVRLAGGSGELFF TGTGCCAGCAGTGAAGTAAGACTAGCGGGGGGCTCCGGGGAGCTGTTTTTT